The sequence of this TCR beta chain was determined in a study of T cell responses to AZD1222 COVID-19 vaccine. The repertoire was sequenced with immunoSEQ multiplex PCR; TCRdb's copy has only in-frame clones and lacks some. Counted here are 70,000 to 85,000 clones, 82% occurring once; the ten biggest clones make up 2.9%. The receptor's source is an adult in good health. Material: peripheral blood, obtained on day 0 of AZD1222 vaccination.

The CDR3 DNA reads TGTGCCAGCAGCTTTGGGGTGTACGAGCAGTACTTC. This gives the protein CASSFGVYEQYF. This chain connects TRBV5-4 to TRBJ2-7; D is uncertain. Per the germline V gene, CDR1 is SGHNT and CDR2 is YYREEE (reference sequence). Trimming pared 2 bases from V and 4 bases from J, leaving 7 bases between. This CDR3 region has 12 residues.